Below are 11 T cell receptor beta chains sequenced from a single sample in a study of blood T cell repertoires in COVID-19. The method was immunoSEQ multiplex PCR; TCRdb's version includes in-frame clones alone and lacks a portion of them. The sample yields about 65,000 clones, approximately 93% seen once. The sample comprised peripheral blood. The receptors shown here come from a man between 65 and 85 years old with active COVID-19.

The chain recombines TRBV6-5 with TRBJ2-3, with 14 positions matching TRBD2. V shed 7 bases and J 4 bases; nucleotides not matched to a gene: 4. The CDR3 spans 15 residues. Germline CDR1 and CDR2: MNHEY and SVGAGI. CDR3 in DNA: TGTGCCAGCACGGGACTAGCGGGGGCCTCAGATACGCAGTATTTT. It codes for CASTGLAGASDTQYF.

The CDR3 nucleotides read TGTGCCAGCAGCGTAGGGGCAGGGCTCTACACAGATACGCAGTATTTT. It codes for CASSVGAGLYTDTQYF. V gene TRBV9 combines with J gene TRBJ2-3; D is perhaps TRBD1 (5 bases). Germline V gene lookup returns CDR1 SGDLS and CDR2 YYNGEE. This CDR3 is built from 16 residues. V was trimmed by 0 bases and J by 2 bases, leaving 13 bases between them.

In nucleotides, the CDR3 is TGTGCCAGCAGTCCGGGACAGGGAGGGGAAAAACTGTTTTTT. The encoded protein is CASSPGQGGEKLFF. The gene calls are TRBV6-5 and TRBJ1-4, with TRBD1 identical over 9 bases. Unmatched junction bases numbered 6, after V lost 5 bases and J lost 8 bases. Germline V lookup: CDR1 MNHEY, CDR2 SVGAGI. This CDR3 comprises 14 residues.

V usage is TRBV2 and J usage is TRBJ1-5; TRBD1 agrees at 7 bases. Losses at the gene ends were 6 bases for V and 1 base for J; bases not matched to a gene: 12. CDR1 and CDR2 from the germline V gene are SNHLY and FYNNEI. This CDR3 is 17 amino acids long. The CDR3 nucleotides read TGTGCCAGCAGCAGGACAGGCGTAACGCCAAGCAATCAGCCCCAGCATTTT. Translated: CASSRTGVTPSNQPQHF.

V gene TRBV11-3 combines with J gene TRBJ1-5; D unresolved. This CDR3 is built from 13 residues. Germline V CDR1 and CDR2: SGHNT, YENEEA. V was cut by 1 base and J by 5 bases, with 6 bases left in between. This CDR3 reads CASSLGPYQPQHF. In DNA form, the CDR3 reads TGTGCCAGCAGCTTAGGGCCTTATCAGCCCCAGCATTTT.

The chain joins TRBV5-1 to TRBJ2-3, with 8 bases matching TRBD1. CDR1 is SGHRS, CDR2 YFSETQ, per germline. Trimming at V came to 5 bases and at J to 0 bases, leaving 14 bases not matched to a gene. CDR3 length: 18 residues. The CDR3 region is CASSKGQANLLSTDTQYF. CDR3 in DNA: TGCGCCAGCAGTAAGGGACAGGCGAACCTACTTAGCACAGATACGCAGTATTTT.

This chain links TRBV10-1 with TRBJ1-2; possibly TRBD1 for D (6 bases). V lost 2 bases and J lost 4, with 14 bases in between. This CDR3 region has 15 residues. The V gene's germline CDR1 is WNHNN and CDR2 SYGVQD (reference sequence). The DNA of the CDR3 is TGCGCCAGCAGTGAGACCGGACAGCTCCCCTATGGCTACACCTTC. This translates into CASSETGQLPYGYTF.

The rearrangement joins TRBV15 to TRBJ1-5, with a possible D match to TRBD1 (6 bases). The CDR3 extends over 14 amino acids. Trimming took off 3 bases at V and 6 bases at J, with 12 bases between the two ends. In germline, CDR1 is LNHNV, CDR2 YYDKDF (reference sequence). As DNA, the CDR3 is TGTGCCACCAGCAGGTCACAGGGATTTCAGCCCCAGCATTTT. This codes for CATSRSQGFQPQHF.

The chain recombines TRBV7-9 with TRBJ1-5; D gene ambiguous. The V end was cut by 4 bases, the J end by 0 bases, with 7 bases between. The CDR3 has 14 amino acids. Germline V CDR1 and CDR2: SEHNR, FQNEAQ (reference sequence). CDR3 DNA sequence: TGTGCCAGCAGCTCGATAGCTAGCAATCAGCCCCAGCATTTT. Residues: CASSSIASNQPQHF. Looking up the rest from reference TRBV7-9 and TRBJ1-5 gives the full variable domain: DTGVSQNPRHKITKRGQNVTFRCDPISEHNRLYWYRQTLGQGPEFLTYFQNEAQLEKSRLLSDRFSAERPKGSFSTLEIQRTEQGDSAMYLCASSSIASNQPQHFGDGTRLSIL.

This sequence joins TRBV12-3 or TRBV12-4 and TRBJ2-2, with no clear D. The CDR3 runs to 13 residues. Trimming pared 1 base from V and 7 bases from J, leaving 7 bases between. CDR3 protein: CASSLVRDGELFF. CDR3 in DNA: TGTGCCAGCAGTTTAGTTAGAGACGGGGAGCTGTTTTTT.

CDR3 in amino acids: CASSSGGAENTEAFF. In nucleotides, the CDR3 is TGTGCCAGCAGCTCAGGGGGCGCGGAGAACACTGAAGCTTTCTTT. The V gene is TRBV11-3, the J gene TRBJ1-1; 8 nucleotides agree with TRBD1. The CDR3 spans 15 residues. CDR1 and CDR2 from the germline V gene are SGHNT and YENEEA. Trimming took 4 bases from V and 1 from J; bases not matched to a gene: 5. Looking up the rest from reference TRBV11-3 and TRBJ1-1 gives the full variable domain: EAGVVQSPRYKIIEKKQPVAFWCNPISGHNTLYWYLQNLGQGPELLIRYENEEAVDDSQLPKDRFSAERLKGVDSTLKIQPAELGDSAVYLCASSSGGAENTEAFFGQGTRLTVV.